The 18 T cell receptor beta chains below come from one sample, sequenced in a study of identical twins. From the 5' RACE reads, TCRdb called clonotypes with MiXCR, one entry per CDR3 protein. The sample lists about 890,000 distinct CDR3 sequences, approximately 13% occurring once. The sample also formed part of further work on yellow fever vaccine responses in identical twins.

Sequenced material: PBMCs. The receptors stem from a woman aged 18 to 35 in good health.

This clonotype has only a few counts. CDR3 nucleotide sequence: TGCGCCAGCAGCCCCTTACAGGGATCCTCTGGGGCCAACGTCCTGACTTTC. Amino acid sequence: CASSPLQGSSGANVLTF. The chain combines TRBV5-1 with TRBJ2-6; TRBD1 is a possible D gene (6 bases). The CDR3 is made up of 17 amino acids. Germline values: CDR1 SGHRS, CDR2 YFSETQ. The germline V and J ends were trimmed by 4 bases and 0 bases, with 14 bases remaining between them.

This clonotype has ten or more counts. The chain couples TRBV12-3 or TRBV12-4 to TRBJ2-1; 13 bases fit TRBD2. With 4 bases clipped from V and 3 bases from J, the junction kept 3 bases outside the gene matches. The CDR3 has 16 amino acids. The CDR3 loop reads CASSSTSGRFYNEQFF. CDR3 nucleotides: TGTGCCAGCAGTTCGACTAGCGGGAGGTTCTACAATGAGCAGTTCTTC.

This clonotype was seen more than once but under ten times. The genes are TRBV10-3 and TRBJ2-4, with D possibly matching TRBD2 (5 bases). CDR3 length equals 13 residues. V lost 3 bases and J 9 bases, leaving 12 bases between the germline ends. Germline assignment: CDR1 ENHRY and CDR2 SYGVKD. The CDR3: CAISDGEGFIQYF. For the CDR3, the DNA is TGTGCCATCAGTGACGGTGAGGGTTTCATTCAGTACTTC.

This clonotype was counted only a few times. V usage is TRBV12-3 or TRBV12-4 and J usage is TRBJ1-4, with D possibly TRBD1 on 6 matching bases. This CDR3 comprises 15 residues. Trimming pared 5 bases from V and 3 bases from J, leaving 13 bases between. CDR3 coding DNA: TGTGCCAGCAGTCCGGACAGTGTGGCTAATGAAAAACTGTTTTTT. It yields the protein CASSPDSVANEKLFF.

This clonotype has only a few counts. The rearrangement links TRBV5-6 to TRBJ2-7; 8 bases fit TRBD1. J was trimmed by 2 bases and V by 0 bases; bases with no gene match: 4. The CDR3 sequence is 15 residues long. Per germline, CDR1 SGHDT and CDR2 YYEEEE. The CDR3 spells CASSLGGQAAYEQYV. The CDR3 DNA reads TGTGCCAGCAGCTTGGGGGGACAGGCGGCCTACGAGCAGTACGTC.

This clonotype was counted at least ten times. J is TRBJ2-1 and V is TRBV5-1; D might be TRBD2 (7 bases). Germline loops: CDR1 SGHRS, CDR2 YFSETQ. Trimming left V 4 bases short and J 4 bases short, with 15 bases between. This CDR3 region has 15 residues. DNA of the CDR3: TGCGCCAGCAGCCCCGGACTAGGGGGATACAATGAGCAGTTCTTC. Translated, it gives CASSPGLGGYNEQFF.

This clonotype appeared a few times. The chain uses TRBV7-3 and TRBJ2-5, with 9 bases identical to TRBD1. V lost 0 bases, J lost 3 bases, and 2 bases stayed unmatched. The CDR3 has 15 residues. CDR1 SGHTA and CDR2 FQGTGA come from the germline V gene. CDR3 protein: CASSLTGQGEETQYF. As DNA, the CDR3 is TGTGCCAGCAGCTTAACGGGACAGGGAGAAGAGACCCAGTACTTC.

This chain joins TRBV28 and TRBJ2-7, with 9 bases lining up with TRBD2. CDR3 length: 14 residues. Germline trimming cut 6 bases from V and 7 bases from J; bases unmatched to any gene: 10. Germline values: CDR1 MDHEN, CDR2 SYDVKM. Written as DNA, the CDR3 is TGTGCCAGCAGGGTAGCGGGAGATCGGGATGAGCAGTACTTC. The encoded protein is CASRVAGDRDEQYF. Filled out from reference TRBV28 and TRBJ2-7, the complete variable domain reads DVKVTQSSRYLVKRTGEKVFLECVQDMDHENMFWYRQDPGLGLRLIYFSYDVKMKEKGDIPEGYSVSREKKERFSLILESASTNQTSMYLCASRVAGDRDEQYFGPGTRLTVT.

The table lists this clonotype with many counts. The chain has TRBV6-1 and TRBJ2-2, with 8 bases that match TRBD1. After removal of 6 bases from V and 5 bases from J, the junction contained 14 bases not matched to a gene. This CDR3 region has 17 residues. Germline assignment: CDR1 MNHNS and CDR2 SASEGT. The CDR3 sequence: CASSAGQGATRTGELFF. The DNA of the CDR3 is TGTGCCAGCAGCGCCGGCCAGGGGGCAACGAGGACCGGGGAGCTGTTTTTT.

This chain connects TRBV27 to TRBJ2-7; 7 bases map to TRBD2. This CDR3 has 16 amino acids. Trimming cost V 4 bases and J 4 bases; bases outside gene matches: 13. Germline V gives CDR1 MNHEY, CDR2 SMNVEV (reference sequence). The CDR3 DNA is TGTGCCAGCAGTTCACTCTCTAGCGGCTCCTATTACGAGCAGTACTTC. This translates into CASSSLSSGSYYEQYF.

The chain combines TRBV9 with TRBJ1-1, with D hard to call. CDR1 and CDR2 (germline): SGDLS, YYNGEE. V shed 4 bases and J shed 6 bases, with 13 bases lying between them. CDR3 length: 13 residues. CDR3 sequence (DNA): TGTGCCAGCAGCCACAAGAGGTATCCTGAAGCTTTCTTT. Translated, it gives CASSHKRYPEAFF.

The chain couples TRBV6-5 to TRBJ2-1, with 8 bases identical to TRBD2. Trimming took 4 bases from V and 3 from J; bases not matched to a gene: 8. This CDR3 has 16 amino acids. In germline, CDR1 is MNHEY, CDR2 SVGAGI. The CDR3 bases are TGTGCCAGCAGTTCAGCCGGGGGGGGAAACTACAATGAGCAGTTCTTC. Its translation is CASSSAGGGNYNEQFF.

This clonotype came up a few times. The chain uses TRBV7-8 and TRBJ2-1; 7 nucleotides align to TRBD2. CDR1 is SGHVS, CDR2 FQNEAQ, per germline. J was trimmed by 4 bases and V by 3 bases; bases with no gene match: 6. The CDR3 runs 15 residues. The CDR3 region is CASSLGLSLYNEQFF. The CDR3, as DNA: TGTGCCAGCAGCTTGGGACTAAGCCTTTACAATGAGCAGTTCTTC.

This chain joins TRBV27 and TRBJ2-3; no definite D call. CDR3 length: 17 amino acids. Germline V gives CDR1 MNHEY, CDR2 SMNVEV (reference sequence). Trimming pared 5 bases from V and 6 bases from J, leaving 24 bases between. CDR3 region: CASSLMVAAAGLDTQYF. The DNA for the CDR3 is TGTGCCAGCAGTCTAATGGTTGCGGCGGCAGGTCTGGATACGCAGTATTTT.

This clonotype occurred a few times. The CDR3 coding sequence is TGTGCCAGCAGTTTACTAGCGGGATACACCGGGGAGCTGTTTTTT. It yields the protein CASSLLAGYTGELFF. V and J are TRBV28 and TRBJ2-2, with 9 bases lining up with TRBD2. V gave up 2 bases and J gave up 3 bases; unmatched junction bases: 1. This CDR3 region has 15 residues. Looked up from germline, CDR1 is MDHEN and CDR2 is SYDVKM.

This clonotype was counted between two and nine times. CDR3 nucleotides: TGTGCCAGCAGGGGACAGGAGAATCAGCCCCAGCATTTT. Amino acids: CASRGQENQPQHF. This sequence joins TRBV12-3 or TRBV12-4 and TRBJ1-5; TRBD1 matches at 8 bases. There are 13 residues in the CDR3. Trimming took 6 bases from V and 4 from J; bases not matched to a gene: 2.

A few counts support this clonotype. V usage is TRBV6-2 or TRBV6-3 and J usage is TRBJ2-1; 15 nucleotides align to TRBD2. This CDR3 spans 20 amino acids. Looked up from germline, CDR1 is MNHEY and CDR2 is SVGEGT. The V and J ends lost 3 bases and 5 bases, in that order; junction bases with no gene match: 14. The CDR3 DNA is TGTGCCAGCAGTTATCCTTTTGGACTAGCGGGGGGGGTAGGTAACAATGAGCAGTTCTTC. As protein: CASSYPFGLAGGVGNNEQFF.

This rearrangement joins TRBV27 to TRBJ2-7; TRBD2 matches 7 bases. The CDR3 is 14 amino acids. The germline V gene has CDR1 MNHEY and CDR2 SMNVEV (reference sequence). V was clipped by 6 bases and J by 0 bases; unmatched bases: 5. CDR3 residues: CASRMRGNSYEQYV. For the CDR3, the DNA is TGTGCCAGCAGGATGCGGGGGAACTCCTACGAGCAGTACGTC.